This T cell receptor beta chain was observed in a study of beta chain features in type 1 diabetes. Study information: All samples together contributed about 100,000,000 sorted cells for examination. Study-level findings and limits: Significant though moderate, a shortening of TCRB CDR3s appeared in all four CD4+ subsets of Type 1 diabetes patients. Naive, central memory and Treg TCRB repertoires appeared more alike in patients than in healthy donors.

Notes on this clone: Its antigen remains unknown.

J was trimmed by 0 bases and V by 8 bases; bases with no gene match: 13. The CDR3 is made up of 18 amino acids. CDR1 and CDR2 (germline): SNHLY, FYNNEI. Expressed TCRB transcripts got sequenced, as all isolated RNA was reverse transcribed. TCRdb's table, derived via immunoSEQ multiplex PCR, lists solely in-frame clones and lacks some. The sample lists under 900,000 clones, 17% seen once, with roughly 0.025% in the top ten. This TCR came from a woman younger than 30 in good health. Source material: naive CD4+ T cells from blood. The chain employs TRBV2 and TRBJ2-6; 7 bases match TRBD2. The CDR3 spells CASSVGGGSPSGANVLTF. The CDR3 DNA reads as TGTGCCAGCTCCGTTGGGGGAGGGTCCCCCTCTGGGGCCAACGTCCTGACTTTC.